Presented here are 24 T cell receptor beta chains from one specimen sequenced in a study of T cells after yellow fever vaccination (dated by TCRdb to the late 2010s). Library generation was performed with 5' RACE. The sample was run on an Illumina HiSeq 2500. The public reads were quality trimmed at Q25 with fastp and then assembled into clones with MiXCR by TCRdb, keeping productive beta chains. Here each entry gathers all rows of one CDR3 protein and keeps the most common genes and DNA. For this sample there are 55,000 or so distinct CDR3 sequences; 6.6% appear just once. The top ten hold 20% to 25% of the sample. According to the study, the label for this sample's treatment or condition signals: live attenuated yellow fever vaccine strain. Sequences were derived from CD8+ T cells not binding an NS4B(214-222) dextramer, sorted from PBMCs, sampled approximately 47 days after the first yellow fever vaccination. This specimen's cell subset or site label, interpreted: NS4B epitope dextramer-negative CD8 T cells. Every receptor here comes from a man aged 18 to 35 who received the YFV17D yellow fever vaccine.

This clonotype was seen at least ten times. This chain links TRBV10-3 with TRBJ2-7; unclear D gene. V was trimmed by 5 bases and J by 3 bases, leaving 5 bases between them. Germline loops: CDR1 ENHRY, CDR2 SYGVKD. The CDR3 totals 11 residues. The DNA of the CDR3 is TGTGCCATCAGTCCCGACTACGAGCAGTACTTC. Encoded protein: CAISPDYEQYF.

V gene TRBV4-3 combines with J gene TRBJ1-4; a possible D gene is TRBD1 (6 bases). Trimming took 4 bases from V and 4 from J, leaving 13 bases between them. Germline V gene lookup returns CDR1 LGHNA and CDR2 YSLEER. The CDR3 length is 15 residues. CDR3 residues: CASSPTQGNNEKLFF. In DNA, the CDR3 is TGCGCCAGCAGCCCCACTCAGGGGAATAATGAAAAACTGTTTTTT.

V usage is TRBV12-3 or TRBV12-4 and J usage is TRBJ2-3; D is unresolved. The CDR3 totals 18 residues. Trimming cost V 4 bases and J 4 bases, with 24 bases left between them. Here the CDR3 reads CASSSLPINPIPPDTQYF. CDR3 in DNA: TGTGCCAGCAGTTCCCTCCCGATAAACCCTATACCACCAGATACGCAGTATTTT.

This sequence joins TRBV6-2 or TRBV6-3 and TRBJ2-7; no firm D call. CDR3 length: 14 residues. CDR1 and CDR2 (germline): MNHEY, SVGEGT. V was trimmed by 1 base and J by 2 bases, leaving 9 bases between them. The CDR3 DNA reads TGTGCCAGCAGTTACTTTAGTCCCACCTACGAGCAGTACTTC. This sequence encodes CASSYFSPTYEQYF.

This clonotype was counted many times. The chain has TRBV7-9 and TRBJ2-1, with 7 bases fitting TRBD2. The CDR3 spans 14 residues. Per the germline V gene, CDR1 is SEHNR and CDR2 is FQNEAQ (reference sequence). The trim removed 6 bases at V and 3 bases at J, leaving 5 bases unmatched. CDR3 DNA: TGTGCCAGCAGTTCCCGGGGGGACTACAATGAGCAGTTCTTC. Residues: CASSSRGDYNEQFF.

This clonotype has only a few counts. DNA of the CDR3: TGTGCCCGAACAGGGGGCTGCGAGCAGTACGTC. It codes for CARTGGCEQYV. The V call is TRBV12-3 or TRBV12-4, the J call TRBJ2-7, with 9 bases fitting TRBD1. With 11 bases clipped from V and 6 bases from J, the junction kept 5 bases outside the gene matches. CDR3 length: 11 amino acids.

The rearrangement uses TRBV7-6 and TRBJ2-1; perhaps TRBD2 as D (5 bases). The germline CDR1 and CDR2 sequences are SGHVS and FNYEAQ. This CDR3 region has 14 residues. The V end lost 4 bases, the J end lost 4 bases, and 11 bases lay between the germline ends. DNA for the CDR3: TGTGCCAGCAGCTCCCCCGGACTTTACAATGAGCAGTTCTTC. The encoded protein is CASSSPGLYNEQFF.

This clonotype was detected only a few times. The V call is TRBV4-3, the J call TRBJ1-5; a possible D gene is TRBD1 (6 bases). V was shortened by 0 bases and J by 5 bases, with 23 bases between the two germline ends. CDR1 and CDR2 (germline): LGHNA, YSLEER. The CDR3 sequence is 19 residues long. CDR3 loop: CASSQEIPIDRFGHQPQHF. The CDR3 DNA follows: TGCGCCAGCAGCCAAGAGATACCCATCGACAGGTTCGGGCATCAGCCCCAGCATTTT.

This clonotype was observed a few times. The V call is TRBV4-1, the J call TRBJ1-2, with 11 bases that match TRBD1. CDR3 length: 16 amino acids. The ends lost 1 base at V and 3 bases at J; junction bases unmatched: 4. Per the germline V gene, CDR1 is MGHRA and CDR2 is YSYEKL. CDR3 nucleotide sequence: TGCGCCAGCAGCCAAGCTCCGGGACAGGGGGACTATGGCTACACCTTC. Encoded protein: CASSQAPGQGDYGYTF.

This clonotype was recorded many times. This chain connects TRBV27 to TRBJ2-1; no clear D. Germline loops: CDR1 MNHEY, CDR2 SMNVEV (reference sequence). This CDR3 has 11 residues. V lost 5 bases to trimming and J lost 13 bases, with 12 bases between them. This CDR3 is CASSPLTVQFF. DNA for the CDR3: TGTGCCAGCAGTCCTCTCACAGTTCAGTTCTTC.

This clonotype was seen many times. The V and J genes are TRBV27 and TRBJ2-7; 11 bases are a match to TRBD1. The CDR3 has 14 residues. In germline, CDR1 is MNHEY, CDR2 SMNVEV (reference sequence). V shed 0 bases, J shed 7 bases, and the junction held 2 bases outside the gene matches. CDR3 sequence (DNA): TGTGCCAGCAGTTTATCGGACAGGGGGCTAGAGCAGTACTTC. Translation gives CASSLSDRGLEQYF.

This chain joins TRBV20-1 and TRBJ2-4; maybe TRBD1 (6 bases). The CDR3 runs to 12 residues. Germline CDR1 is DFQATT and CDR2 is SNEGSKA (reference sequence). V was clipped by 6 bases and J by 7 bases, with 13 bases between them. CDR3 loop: CSAQIQGNIQYF. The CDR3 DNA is TGCAGTGCACAGATCCAGGGGAACATTCAGTACTTC.

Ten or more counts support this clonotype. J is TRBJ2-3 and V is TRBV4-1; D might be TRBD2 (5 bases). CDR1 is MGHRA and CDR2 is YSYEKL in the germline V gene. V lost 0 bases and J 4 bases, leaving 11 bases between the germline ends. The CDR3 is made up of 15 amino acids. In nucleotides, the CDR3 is TGCGCCAGCAGCCAAGACAGCGGAACCCCAGATACGCAGTATTTT. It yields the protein CASSQDSGTPDTQYF.

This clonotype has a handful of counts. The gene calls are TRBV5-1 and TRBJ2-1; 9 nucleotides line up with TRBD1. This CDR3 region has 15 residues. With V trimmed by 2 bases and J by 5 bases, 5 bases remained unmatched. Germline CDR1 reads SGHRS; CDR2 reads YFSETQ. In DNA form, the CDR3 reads TGCGCCAGCAGCTTAGGGACAGGGAGTCACAATGAGCAGTTCTTC. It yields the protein CASSLGTGSHNEQFF.

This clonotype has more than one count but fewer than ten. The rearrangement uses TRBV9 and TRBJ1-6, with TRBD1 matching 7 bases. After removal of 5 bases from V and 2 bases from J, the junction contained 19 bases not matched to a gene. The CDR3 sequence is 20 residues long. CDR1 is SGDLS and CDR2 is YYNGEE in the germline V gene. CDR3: CASSYEGDSHVDPYNSPLHF. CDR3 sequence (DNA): TGTGCCAGCAGTTACGAGGGGGACAGCCACGTCGATCCCTATAATTCACCCCTCCACTTT.

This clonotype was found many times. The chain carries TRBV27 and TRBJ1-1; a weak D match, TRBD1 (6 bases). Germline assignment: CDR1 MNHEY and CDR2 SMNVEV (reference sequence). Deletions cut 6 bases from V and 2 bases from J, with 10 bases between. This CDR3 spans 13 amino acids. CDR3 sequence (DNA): TGTGCCAGCAGGCCACAGGGTAACACTGAAGCTTTCTTT. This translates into CASRPQGNTEAFF.

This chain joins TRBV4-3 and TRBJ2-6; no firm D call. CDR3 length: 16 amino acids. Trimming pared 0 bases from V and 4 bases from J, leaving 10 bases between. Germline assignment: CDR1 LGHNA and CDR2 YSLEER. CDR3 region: CASSQDWSTGANVLTF. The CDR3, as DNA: TGCGCCAGCAGCCAAGATTGGTCGACCGGGGCCAACGTCCTGACTTTC.

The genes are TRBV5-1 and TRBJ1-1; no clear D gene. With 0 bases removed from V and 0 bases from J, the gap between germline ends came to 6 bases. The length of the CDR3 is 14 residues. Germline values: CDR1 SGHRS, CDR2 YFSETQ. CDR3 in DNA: TGCGCCAGCAGCTTGGGAGGGCTGAACACTGAAGCTTTCTTT. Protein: CASSLGGLNTEAFF.

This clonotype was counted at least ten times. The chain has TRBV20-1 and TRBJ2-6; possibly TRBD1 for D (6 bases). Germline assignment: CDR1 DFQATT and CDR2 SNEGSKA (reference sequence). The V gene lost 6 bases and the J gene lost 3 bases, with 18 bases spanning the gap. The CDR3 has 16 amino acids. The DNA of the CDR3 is TGCAGTGCCGAAAGGCAGGGGCAAGGTGGGGCCAACGTCCTGACTTTC. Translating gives CSAERQGQGGANVLTF.

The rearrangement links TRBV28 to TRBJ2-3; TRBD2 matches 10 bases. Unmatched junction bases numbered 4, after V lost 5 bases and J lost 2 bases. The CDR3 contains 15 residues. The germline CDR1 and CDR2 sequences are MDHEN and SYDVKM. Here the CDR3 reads CASSLAGANTDTQYF. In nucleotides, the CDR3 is TGTGCCAGCAGTCTAGCGGGGGCCAACACAGATACGCAGTATTTT.

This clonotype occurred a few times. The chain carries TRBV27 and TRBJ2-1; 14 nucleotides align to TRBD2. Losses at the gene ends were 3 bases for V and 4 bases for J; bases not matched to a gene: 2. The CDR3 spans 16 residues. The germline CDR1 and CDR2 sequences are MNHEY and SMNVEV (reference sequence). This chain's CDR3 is CASSFGTSGGYNEQFF. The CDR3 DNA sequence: TGTGCCAGCAGTTTTGGGACTAGCGGGGGTTACAATGAGCAGTTCTTC.

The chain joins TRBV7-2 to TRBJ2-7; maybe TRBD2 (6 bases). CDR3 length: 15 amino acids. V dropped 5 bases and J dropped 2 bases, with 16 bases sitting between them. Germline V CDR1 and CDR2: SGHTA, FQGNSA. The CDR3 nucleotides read TGTGCCAGCAGCCTCACGGAGGGTACCCCCTACGAGCAGTACTTC. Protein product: CASSLTEGTPYEQYF.

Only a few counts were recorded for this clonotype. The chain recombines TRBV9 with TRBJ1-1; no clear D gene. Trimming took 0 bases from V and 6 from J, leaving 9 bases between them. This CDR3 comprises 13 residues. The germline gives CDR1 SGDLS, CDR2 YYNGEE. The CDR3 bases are TGTGCCAGCAGCGTAGGAGGCAGCTCTGAAGCTTTCTTT. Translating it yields CASSVGGSSEAFF.

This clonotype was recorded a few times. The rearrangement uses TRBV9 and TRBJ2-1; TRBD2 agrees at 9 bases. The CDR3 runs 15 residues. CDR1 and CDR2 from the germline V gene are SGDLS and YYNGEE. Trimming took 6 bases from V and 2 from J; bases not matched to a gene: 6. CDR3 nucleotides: TGTGCCAGCACAGAAGCGGGGGGCGCCTACAATGAGCAGTTCTTC. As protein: CASTEAGGAYNEQFF.